The source of this TCR beta chain is a study of cytotoxic CD8 clonotypes in ibrutinib-treated CLL (dated by TCRdb to the early 2020s). For the study in its entirety: The cohort included roughly 15 treatment-naive and ten to eleven relapsed/refractory patients; 17 to 18 were IGHV unmutated. Response samples were obtained after a median of roughly 13 months of treatment, with a range of about 6 to 36 months. An average of roughly 250,000 productive templates and around 100,000 productive rearrangements was obtained per sample. Cryopreserved peripheral blood mononuclear cells were obtained prior to treatment, at the time of response, and at either disease progression or sustained remission. Every sample from remission and from progressive disease was obtained while the patients were still on ibrutinib. Of the approximately 87 people in the trial, around 25 had longitudinal samples available. Responses were partial in around 24 patients and complete in 2; after median 68 months follow-up, about 14 stayed in remission and roughly twelve progressed. General study outcomes and caveats: At baseline, clonality was higher than in age-matched healthy donors and showed a strong correlation with circulating CD8+ T-cell counts. Public clonotypes were rare and either shrank or stayed stable during treatment, and the rise in clonality at ibrutinib response reflected expansion of private clonotypes. At ibrutinib response clonality went up, during sustained remission it held steady, and at progression it dropped back toward baseline. Lymph node repertoires were not examined, and the timing of sampling was not matched between patients in sustained remission and those whose disease progressed.

For TCR beta library preparation, roughly 2.2 micrograms of genomic DNA were isolated from cryopreserved PBMCs. Longitudinal blood samples from CLL patients receiving ibrutinib monotherapy were subjected to high-throughput TCR beta sequencing. The patients were enrolled in a single-center, open-label phase 2 trial of ibrutinib monotherapy. V and J are truncated by 3 bases and 4 bases respectively, leaving an intervening sequence of 7 bases. The CDR3 goes from the cysteine to the phenylalanine over 13 residues. Of all the DNA, just the CDR3 is kept, 39 bases in frame from base 1. Taken from the germline V gene, the CDR1 and CDR2 loops are KGHSH and LQKENI. The goal of deep resolution MiSeq sequencing was a depth between 1 in 1 million and 1 in 200,000 T cells, and coverage averaged 10x per clonotype. The immunoSEQ hsTCRB Kit was used to generate the TCR beta libraries. For the original study's pipeline: Data were analyzed with ImmunoSEQ Data Assistant and ImmunoSEQ Analyzer, with V, D and J genes assigned per IMGT definitions. Clonality, which ranges from 0 to 1, was calculated by subtracting the normalized Shannon entropy of productive rearrangement frequencies from one. Public clonotype analysis was restricted to overrepresented clonotypes comprising at least 0.05% of each patient's repertoire. Approximately 13 age-matched healthy donor repertoires from immuneACCESS served as clonality controls. TCRdb limited this immuneACCESS table to in-frame rearrangements with V and J called. A share of clones is missing; checked studies link under half to unresolved V genes, and the rest is unexplained. The D gene and trimming were derived from the DNA, and the V and J assignments and clone size from that table. The sample records a few hundred thousand clones, 67% of which are singletons. Clones ranked in the top ten supply roughly 6.7% of the sample.

Comment on this clone: This clone's antigen is unknown. Base qualities were left out, and no much larger clone turns up one base away. Distinct nucleotide sequences in the sample also encode this CDR3.

This receptor chain uses TRBV18 and TRBJ1-5; matching of 5 bases hints at TRBD1 as the D gene. This TCR derives from a human donor with chronic lymphocytic leukemia. Sequences were derived from PBMCs, sampled after 36 months of ibrutinib treatment. The DNA sequence is given as TGTGCCAGCTCACCTCCAGGGAATCAGCCCCAGCATTTT. Translated, this gives CASSPPGNQPQHF.